The entry that follows covers one T cell receptor (beta chain) sequence. Its target is unknown. Primed by a sample-barcoded 5' primer and a J-beta primer mix, a second PCR proceeded for roughly 6 to 12 cycles. A template-switch adaptor that had 12 random nucleotides put a tag on each cDNA molecule. One entry per CDR3 protein results from TCRdb running MiXCR on the 5' RACE reads. The sample yields approximately 790,000 distinct CDR3 sequences, under 80% seen once. These data belong to a study of blood T cells in healthy people across ages. Study findings and constraints: The long-lived group displayed more naive CD4+ cells, plus higher diversity, than the aged donors did. Higher naive T cell percentage went strongly together with higher TCR beta diversity.

This CDR3 contains 15 residues. Germline trimming cut 2 bases from V and 4 bases from J; bases unmatched to any gene: 6. Germline assignment: CDR1 DFQATT and CDR2 SNEGSKA (reference sequence). The source material was blood. V usage is TRBV20-1 and J usage is TRBJ2-3; TRBD1 matches at 10 bases. The TCR sequence derives from a man aged 30-40 years in good health. CDR3 sequence reads: CSARPDRGRPDTQYF. CDR3 sequence (DNA): TGCAGTGCTAGACCAGACAGGGGGCGCCCAGATACGCAGTATTTT.